This T cell receptor (beta chain) was identified in a study of blood T cell repertoires in COVID-19. Whole-study context: The cDNA or gDNA used as material had been derived from T cells, B-cell-depleted T cells, or PBMCs.

Germline CDR1 and CDR2: SGHNT and YYREEE (reference sequence). This CDR3 is 15 amino acids long. The ends lost 4 bases at V and 2 bases at J; junction bases unmatched: 3. TCRdb's table, derived via immunoSEQ multiplex PCR, lists solely in-frame clones and lacks some. The sample shows about 350,000 clones, about nine tenths of them seen only once. The origin of this receptor is a woman aged 25 to 39 who had been exposed to COVID-19. V gene TRBV5-4 combines with J gene TRBJ2-2; 9 positions agree with TRBD1. Sequences were obtained from PBMCs or T cells enriched from blood (not recorded which). Here the CDR3 reads CASSLDRGNTGELFF. CDR3 coding DNA: TGTGCCAGCAGCCTGGACAGGGGAAACACCGGGGAGCTGTTTTTT.